This is a list of T cell receptor beta chains from one sample in a study of CD8 T cells in ankylosing spondylitis. One entry per CDR3 protein results from TCRdb running MiXCR on the 5' RACE reads. The table lists about 160,000 distinct CDR3 sequences, 8.5% to 10% of them singletons, with approximately 16% in the top ten. Sequenced input: blood, either unsorted or a sorted T cell fraction (not recorded which). These receptors all come from a female donor with ankylosing spondylitis or in good health (not recorded which). CDR3s include the opening cysteine and the closing phenylalanine or tryptophan. Each record gives: CDR3 protein, CDR3 DNA, V gene, J gene, clone size, D gene. The D gene is left open where the match is weak. Where a row states a size, it is once, few, many or the class of an expanded clone; other rows omit it.

CDR3aa: CASSESGTGALGPQHF; CDR3nt: TGCGCCAGCAGTGAGTCTGGGACAGGGGCTCTAGGGCCCCAGCATTTT; v_gene: TRBV10-2; j_gene: TRBJ1-5; abundance: many; d_gene: TRBD1
CDR3aa: CSVSEGGMNNSPLHF; CDR3nt: TGCAGCGTTTCCGAAGGGGGCATGAACAATTCACCCCTCCACTTT; v_gene: TRBV29-1; j_gene: TRBJ1-6; abundance: many; d_gene: TRBD1
CDR3aa: CASSLTASSKETQYF; CDR3nt: TGTGCTAGCAGCTTGACAGCAAGCTCCAAAGAGACCCAGTACTTC; v_gene: TRBV7-7; j_gene: TRBJ2-5; abundance: .; d_gene: .
CDR3aa: CASSSLRPGVSYNEQFF; CDR3nt: TGTGCCAGCAGCTCACTGAGGCCTGGGGTCTCCTACAATGAGCAGTTCTTC; v_gene: TRBV9; j_gene: TRBJ2-1; abundance: .; d_gene: .
CDR3aa: CASSSPGTSGRYEQFF; CDR3nt: TGTGCCAGCAGCTCCCCGGGGACTAGCGGGAGGTATGAGCAGTTCTTC; v_gene: TRBV13; j_gene: TRBJ2-1; abundance: .; d_gene: TRBD2
CDR3aa: CASSSSIKNQPQHF; CDR3nt: TGTGCCAGCAGCTCGTCCATTAAGAATCAGCCCCAGCATTTT; v_gene: TRBV7-9; j_gene: TRBJ1-5; abundance: .; d_gene: .
CDR3aa: CASSLPGLAGARSYNEQFF; CDR3nt: TGTGCCAGCAGCTTACCGGGACTAGCGGGAGCAAGGTCCTACAATGAGCAGTTCTTC; v_gene: TRBV7-9; j_gene: TRBJ2-1; abundance: .; d_gene: TRBD2
CDR3aa: CASSFLGQNTGELFF; CDR3nt: TGTGCCAGCAGCTTCCTAGGACAGAACACCGGGGAGCTGTTTTTT; v_gene: TRBV13; j_gene: TRBJ2-2; abundance: few; d_gene: .
CDR3aa: CASSPQGDPTGEQYF; CDR3nt: TGTGCCAGCAGCCCCCAGGGGGACCCCACGGGGGAGCAGTACTTC; v_gene: TRBV7-6; j_gene: TRBJ2-7; abundance: .; d_gene: TRBD1
CDR3aa: CASSQSRKQNSTDTQYF; CDR3nt: TGCGCCAGCAGTCAATCTAGGAAGCAGAATAGCACAGATACGCAGTATTTT; v_gene: TRBV23-1; j_gene: TRBJ2-3; abundance: few; d_gene: .
CDR3aa: CSVLPTSVGSNEQFF; CDR3nt: TGCAGCGTTCTCCCGACTAGCGTAGGATCGAATGAGCAGTTCTTC; v_gene: TRBV29-1; j_gene: TRBJ2-1; abundance: few; d_gene: TRBD2
CDR3aa: CASRGPEATGELFF; CDR3nt: TGTGCCAGCAGGGGCCCCGAAGCGACCGGGGAGCTGTTTTTT; v_gene: TRBV7-9; j_gene: TRBJ2-2; abundance: .; d_gene: .
CDR3aa: CASGTGVTGELFF; CDR3nt: TGTGCCAGCGGGACAGGGGTTACCGGGGAGCTGTTTTTT; v_gene: TRBV7-9; j_gene: TRBJ2-2; abundance: few; d_gene: TRBD1
CDR3aa: CASSFEGPGSYEQYF; CDR3nt: TGTGCCAGCAGCTTTGAAGGGCCAGGCTCCTACGAGCAGTACTTC; v_gene: TRBV5-6; j_gene: TRBJ2-7; abundance: many; d_gene: .
CDR3aa: CSAEDLSPAQETQYF; CDR3nt: TGCAGTGCCGAGGATCTGTCGCCAGCCCAAGAGACCCAGTACTTC; v_gene: TRBV20-1; j_gene: TRBJ2-5; abundance: .; d_gene: .
CDR3aa: CARETGANTGELFF; CDR3nt: TGTGCCAGGGAGACAGGGGCAAACACCGGGGAGCTGTTTTTT; v_gene: TRBV2; j_gene: TRBJ2-2; abundance: many; d_gene: TRBD1
CDR3aa: CAISESTGNGQPQHF; CDR3nt: TGTGCCATCAGTGAGTCGACAGGGAACGGTCAGCCCCAGCATTTT; v_gene: TRBV10-3; j_gene: TRBJ1-5; abundance: few; d_gene: TRBD1
CDR3aa: CASSLGADRKEKDGYTF; CDR3nt: TGTGCCAGCAGCTTAGGAGCCGACAGGAAAGAAAAAGATGGCTACACCTTC; v_gene: TRBV7-9; j_gene: TRBJ1-2; abundance: few; d_gene: .
CDR3aa: CASKQTGEGENTGELFF; CDR3nt: TGTGCCAGCAAGCAAACCGGGGAGGGAGAGAACACCGGGGAGCTGTTTTTT; v_gene: TRBV21-1; j_gene: TRBJ2-2; abundance: .; d_gene: .
CDR3aa: CASSLESGRQMNTEAFF; CDR3nt: TGTGCCAGCAGCTTGGAAAGTGGTCGGCAGATGAACACTGAAGCTTTCTTT; v_gene: TRBV7-8; j_gene: TRBJ1-1; abundance: few; d_gene: .
CDR3aa: CASSSGTSVDTQYF; CDR3nt: TGTGCCAGCAGCTCAGGGACTAGCGTTGATACGCAGTATTTT; v_gene: TRBV13; j_gene: TRBJ2-3; abundance: many; d_gene: TRBD2